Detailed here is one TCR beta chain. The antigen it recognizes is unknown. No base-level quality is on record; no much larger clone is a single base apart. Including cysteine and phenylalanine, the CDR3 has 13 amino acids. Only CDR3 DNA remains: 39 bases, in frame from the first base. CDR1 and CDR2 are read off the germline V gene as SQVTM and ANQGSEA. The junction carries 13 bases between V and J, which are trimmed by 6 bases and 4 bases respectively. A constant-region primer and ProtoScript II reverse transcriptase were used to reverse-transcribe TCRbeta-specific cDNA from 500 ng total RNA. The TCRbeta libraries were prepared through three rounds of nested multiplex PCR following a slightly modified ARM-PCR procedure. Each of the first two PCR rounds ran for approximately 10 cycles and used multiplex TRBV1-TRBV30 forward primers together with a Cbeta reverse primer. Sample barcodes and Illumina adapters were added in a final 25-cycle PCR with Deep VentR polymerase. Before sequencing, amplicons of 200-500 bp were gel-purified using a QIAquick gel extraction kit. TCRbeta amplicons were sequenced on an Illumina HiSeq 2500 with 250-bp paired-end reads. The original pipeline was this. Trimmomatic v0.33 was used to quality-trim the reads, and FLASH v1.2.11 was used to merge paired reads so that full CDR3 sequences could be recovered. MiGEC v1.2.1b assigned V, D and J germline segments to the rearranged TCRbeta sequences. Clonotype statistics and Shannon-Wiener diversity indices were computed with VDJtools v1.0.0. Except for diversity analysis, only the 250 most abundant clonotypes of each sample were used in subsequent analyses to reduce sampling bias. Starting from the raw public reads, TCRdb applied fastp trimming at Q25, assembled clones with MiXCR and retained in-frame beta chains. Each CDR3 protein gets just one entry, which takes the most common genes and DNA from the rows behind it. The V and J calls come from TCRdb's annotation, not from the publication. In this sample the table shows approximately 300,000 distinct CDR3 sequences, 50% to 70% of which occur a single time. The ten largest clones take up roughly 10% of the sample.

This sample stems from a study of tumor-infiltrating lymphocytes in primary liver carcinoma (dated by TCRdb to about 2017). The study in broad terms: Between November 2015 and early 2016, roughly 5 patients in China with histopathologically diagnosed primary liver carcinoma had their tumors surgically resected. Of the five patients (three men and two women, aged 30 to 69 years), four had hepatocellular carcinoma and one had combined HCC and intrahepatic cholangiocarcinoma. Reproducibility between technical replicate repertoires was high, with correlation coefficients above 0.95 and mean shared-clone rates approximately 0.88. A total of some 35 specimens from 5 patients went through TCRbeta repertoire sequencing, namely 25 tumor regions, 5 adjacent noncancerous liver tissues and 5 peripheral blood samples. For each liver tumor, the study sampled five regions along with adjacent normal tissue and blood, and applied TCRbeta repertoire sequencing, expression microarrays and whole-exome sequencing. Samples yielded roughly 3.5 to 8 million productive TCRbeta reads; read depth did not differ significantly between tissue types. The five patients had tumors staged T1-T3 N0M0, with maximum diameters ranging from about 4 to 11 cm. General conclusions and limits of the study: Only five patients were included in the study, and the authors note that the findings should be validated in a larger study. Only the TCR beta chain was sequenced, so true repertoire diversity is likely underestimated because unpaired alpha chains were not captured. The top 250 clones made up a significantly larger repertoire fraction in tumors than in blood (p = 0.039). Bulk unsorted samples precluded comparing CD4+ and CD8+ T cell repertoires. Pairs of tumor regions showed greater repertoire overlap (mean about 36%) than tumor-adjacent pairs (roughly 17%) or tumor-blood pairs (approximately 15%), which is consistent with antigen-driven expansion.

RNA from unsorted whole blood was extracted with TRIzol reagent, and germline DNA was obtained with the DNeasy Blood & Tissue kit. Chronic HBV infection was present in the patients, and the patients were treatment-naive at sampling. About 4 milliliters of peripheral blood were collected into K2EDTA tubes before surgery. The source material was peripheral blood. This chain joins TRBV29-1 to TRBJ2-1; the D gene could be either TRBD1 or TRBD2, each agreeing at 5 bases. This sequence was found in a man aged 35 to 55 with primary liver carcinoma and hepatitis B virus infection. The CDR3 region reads CSVGDKGYNEQFF. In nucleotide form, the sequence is TGCAGCGTGGGGGATAAGGGTTACAATGAGCAGTTCTTC.